This TCR beta chain appears in the sequencing data of a study of radiotherapy plus CTLA-4 blockade in lung cancer. At the level of the study: Objective responses were recorded in around 18% of patients, with disease control recorded in 25% to 40%.

Patients in the study, people with chemo-refractory metastatic non-small-cell lung cancer, received focal radiation plus ipilimumab CTLA-4 blockade. The CDR3 loop spans 15 amino acids. Germline CDR1 and CDR2: KGHSY and FQNENV. The V end lost 0 bases, the J end lost 4 bases, and 13 bases lay between the germline ends. On this clone: Its target is unknown.

Measured with immunoSEQ multiplex PCR; TCRdb has only the in-frame clones, and not every one. Among approximately 90,000 clones listed, about four fifths were seen once. Whole-study results and caveats: With interferon-beta, early dynamics of blood T cell clones were reported to best predict response. TCR clones of tumor origin grew in blood after radiotherapy plus ipilimumab.

This chain uses TRBV16 with TRBJ2-7; tentatively, D is TRBD2 (7 bases). The TCR sequence derives from a human donor with non-small cell lung cancer who had stable disease on radiotherapy plus ipilimumab. Sequenced here: peripheral blood, sampled from a patient treated with radiotherapy plus ipilimumab. For the CDR3, the DNA is TGTGCCAGCAGCCAATCGGGGGGGGCGACTTACGAGCAGTACTTC. Its translation is CASSQSGGATYEQYF.